This T cell receptor (beta chain) appears in the sequencing data of a study of identical twins. The authors used template switching to add a universal primer site and gave cDNA unique molecular identifiers. TCRdb re-called the 5' RACE reads with MiXCR, one entry per CDR3 protein. This sample carries about 530,000 distinct CDR3 sequences, approximately 20% of them seen once, and the ten largest clones take about 0.48%. These data were also reused for a study on yellow fever vaccine responses in identical twins.

This receptor was taken from a woman aged 18-30 years in good health. The sequencing sample was made of CD4+ T cells sorted from blood.

CDR3 protein: CATSEWGSTGELFF. The CDR3 DNA follows: TGTGCCACCAGTGAGTGGGGCTCCACCGGGGAGCTGTTTTTT. This chain links TRBV24-1 with TRBJ2-2; possible D gene TRBD1, 5 bases. This CDR3 has 14 residues. Germline values: CDR1 KGHDR, CDR2 SFDVKD. Between the trimmed V and J ends, which lost 4 bases and 4 bases, there was a span of 9 bases.